This T cell receptor (beta chain) was retrieved from a study of shared clonotypes between healthy human individuals. The authors ran the assay at deep level. Across several immunoSEQ plates, the genomic DNA of each subset was split evenly. Authors' data handling: Because ImmunoSEQ provided only junction sequences with no quality scores, the filtering differed. Sequencing was performed with immunoSEQ multiplex PCR; in TCRdb, only in-frame clones are kept and a portion is missing. The V and J calls and clone size come from that table; D and trimming were worked out from the DNA. The profile shows over 2,000,000 clones, around 93% of them singletons. The CDR3 runs 20 residues. V lost 0 bases to trimming and J lost 0 bases; unmatched junction nucleotides: 15. Germline CDR1 LGHNA, CDR2 YSLEER. It was CD45RO-negative cells, positively selected for CCR7, that made up naive CD8 cells, with terminally differentiated effector memory CD45RA+ cells excluded.

This sequence joins TRBV4-3 and TRBJ2-3; the match to TRBD2 covers 7 bases. The sequence was obtained from a man in his late teens or twenties in good health. Some clones in this sample may be carry-over from other donors' samples. The sample taken for sequencing was naive CD8+ T cells from PBMCs. In DNA, the CDR3 is TGCGCCAGCAGCCAAGATGCCCAAAGGGAGGGCCTTCGTAGCACAGATACGCAGTATTTT. Encoded protein: CASSQDAQREGLRSTDTQYF.